Sequencing of this T cell receptor beta chain was carried out in a study of shared clonotypes between healthy human individuals. Measured with immunoSEQ multiplex PCR; TCRdb has only the in-frame clones, and not every one. The sample holds roughly 2.5 million clones; roughly 92% are singletons and the top ten take 0.14%. Concerning this clone itself: Its antigen is currently unknown.

The junction had 10 bases not matched to a gene; V was cut back by 3 bases and J by 3 bases. CDR1 and CDR2 from the germline V gene are SGHRS and YFSETQ. This CDR3 region has 17 residues. General study results and limits: Lower generation probabilities were found for non-shared clonotypes than for those shared by all four donors.

The sequencing input was naive CD4+ T cells sorted from blood. Subset of the sample: CD45RA+ positively selected. The rearrangement links TRBV5-1 to TRBJ2-3, with 10 bases lining up with TRBD2. This TCR was recovered from a man aged 18 to 29 in good health. The CDR3 DNA sequence: TGCGCCAGCAGCTCGCCGGGGTTAGCGGGGGGAACAGATACGCAGTATTTT. Protein product: CASSSPGLAGGTDTQYF.